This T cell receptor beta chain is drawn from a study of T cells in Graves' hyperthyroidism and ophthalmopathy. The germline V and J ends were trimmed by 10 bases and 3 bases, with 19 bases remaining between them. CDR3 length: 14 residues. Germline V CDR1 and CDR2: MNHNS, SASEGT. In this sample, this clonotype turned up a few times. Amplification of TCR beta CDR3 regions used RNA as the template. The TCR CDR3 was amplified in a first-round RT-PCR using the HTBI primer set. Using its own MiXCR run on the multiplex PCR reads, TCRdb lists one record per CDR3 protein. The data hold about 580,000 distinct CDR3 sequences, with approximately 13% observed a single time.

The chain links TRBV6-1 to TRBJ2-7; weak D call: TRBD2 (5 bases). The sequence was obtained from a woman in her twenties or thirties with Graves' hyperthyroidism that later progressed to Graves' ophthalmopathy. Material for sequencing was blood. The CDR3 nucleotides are TGTGCCATTAGCGAAACCCAGACAAGCTACGAGCAGTACTTC. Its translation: CAISETQTSYEQYF.